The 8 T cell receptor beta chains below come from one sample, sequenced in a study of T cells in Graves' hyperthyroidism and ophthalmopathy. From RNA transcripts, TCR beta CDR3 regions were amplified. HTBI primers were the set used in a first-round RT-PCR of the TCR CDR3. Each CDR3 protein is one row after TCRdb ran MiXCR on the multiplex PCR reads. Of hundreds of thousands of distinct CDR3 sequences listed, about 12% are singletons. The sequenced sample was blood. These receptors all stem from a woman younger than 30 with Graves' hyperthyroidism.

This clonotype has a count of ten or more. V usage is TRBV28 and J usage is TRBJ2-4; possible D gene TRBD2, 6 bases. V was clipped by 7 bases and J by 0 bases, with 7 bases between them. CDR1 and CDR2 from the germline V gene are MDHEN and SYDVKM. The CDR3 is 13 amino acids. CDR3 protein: CASTGVAKNIQYF. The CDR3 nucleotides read TGTGCCAGCACGGGGGTAGCCAAAAACATTCAGTACTTC. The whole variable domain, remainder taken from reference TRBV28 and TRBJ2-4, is DVKVTQSSRYLVKRTGEKVFLECVQDMDHENMFWYRQDPGLGLRLIYFSYDVKMKEKGDIPEGYSVSREKKERFSLILESASTNQTSMYLCASTGVAKNIQYFGAGTRLSVL.

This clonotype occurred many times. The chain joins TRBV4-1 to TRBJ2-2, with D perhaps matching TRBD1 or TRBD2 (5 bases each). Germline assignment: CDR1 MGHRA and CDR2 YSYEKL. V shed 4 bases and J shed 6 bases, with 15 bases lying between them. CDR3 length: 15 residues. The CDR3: CASSRGEGTAGELFF. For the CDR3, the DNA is TGCGCCAGCAGCCGAGGCGAGGGGACGGCCGGGGAGCTGTTTTTT.

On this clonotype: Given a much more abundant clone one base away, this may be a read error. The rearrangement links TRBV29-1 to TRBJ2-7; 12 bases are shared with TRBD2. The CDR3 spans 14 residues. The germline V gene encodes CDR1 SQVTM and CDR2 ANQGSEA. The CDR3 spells CSVVTSGSLNEQCF. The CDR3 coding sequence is TGCAGCGTGGTGACTAGCGGGAGTCTCAACGAGCAGTGCTTC.

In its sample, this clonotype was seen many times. CDR3 residues: CASSFSVVSNTGELFF. For the CDR3, the DNA is TGTGCCAGCAGTTTTTCCGTGGTCTCTAACACCGGGGAGCTGTTTTTT. The chain links TRBV12-3 or TRBV12-4 to TRBJ2-2, with no clear D. The ends were cut back, 3 bases at V and 2 bases at J, with 13 bases in the middle. The length of the CDR3 is 16 residues.

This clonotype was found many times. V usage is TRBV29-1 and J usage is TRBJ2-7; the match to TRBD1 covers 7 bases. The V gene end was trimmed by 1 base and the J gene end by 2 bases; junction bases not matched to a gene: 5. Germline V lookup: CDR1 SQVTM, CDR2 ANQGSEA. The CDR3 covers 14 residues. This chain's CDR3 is CSVEGRGSAYEQYF. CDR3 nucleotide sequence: TGCAGCGTTGAAGGCAGGGGGAGCGCCTACGAGCAGTACTTC.

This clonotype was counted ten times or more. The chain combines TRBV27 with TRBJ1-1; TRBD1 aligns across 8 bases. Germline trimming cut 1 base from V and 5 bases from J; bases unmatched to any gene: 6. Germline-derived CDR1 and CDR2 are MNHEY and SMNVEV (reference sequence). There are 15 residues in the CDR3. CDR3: CASSLLRTGRTEAFF. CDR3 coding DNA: TGTGCCAGCAGTTTATTGCGGACAGGGAGGACTGAAGCTTTCTTT.

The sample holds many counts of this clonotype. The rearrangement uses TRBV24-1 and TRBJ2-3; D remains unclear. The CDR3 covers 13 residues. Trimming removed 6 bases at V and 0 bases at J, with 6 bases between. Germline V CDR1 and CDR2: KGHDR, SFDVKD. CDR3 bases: TGTGCCACCAGTTTCCGGAGCACAGATACGCAGTATTTT. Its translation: CATSFRSTDTQYF.

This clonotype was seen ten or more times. CDR3 nucleotide sequence: TGTGCCAGCAGGACAACGATGAACACTGAAGCTTTCTTT. This translates into CASRTTMNTEAFF. The chain recombines TRBV28 with TRBJ1-1; no firm D call. V was cut by 6 bases and J by 0 bases, with 8 bases left in between. The CDR3 sequence is 13 residues long. CDR1 and CDR2 (germline): MDHEN, SYDVKM.